This T cell receptor (beta chain) was obtained from a study of T cell repertoires in cytomegalovirus infection. Study-wide background: Public TCR beta signatures provided an indication of both CMV infection and a matching HLA type. Study-level results: Dominating the ex vivo response were HLA-C-restricted CMV-specific TCR beta clonotypes.

This clonotype was seen a handful of times. The antigen is undetermined. TCRdb passed the reads through MiXCR, listing each CDR3 protein once. The sample consists of just under 550,000 distinct CDR3 sequences, 26% of them appearing once. The germline V and J ends were trimmed by 2 bases and 4 bases, with 11 bases remaining between them. The CDR3 extends over 15 amino acids. This clonotype was sampled from a human donor in good health (CMV status not recorded). Some clones in this sample may be carry-over from other donors' samples. The sample consisted of PBMCs. The chain employs TRBV23-1 and TRBJ2-2; D might be TRBD2 (5 bases). TRBV23-1 falls under the ORF class, with uncertain function. The DNA for the CDR3 is TGCGCCAGCAGTCAAAGGGTCCGGGGCACCGGGGAGCTGTTTTTT. Protein product: CASSQRVRGTGELFF.